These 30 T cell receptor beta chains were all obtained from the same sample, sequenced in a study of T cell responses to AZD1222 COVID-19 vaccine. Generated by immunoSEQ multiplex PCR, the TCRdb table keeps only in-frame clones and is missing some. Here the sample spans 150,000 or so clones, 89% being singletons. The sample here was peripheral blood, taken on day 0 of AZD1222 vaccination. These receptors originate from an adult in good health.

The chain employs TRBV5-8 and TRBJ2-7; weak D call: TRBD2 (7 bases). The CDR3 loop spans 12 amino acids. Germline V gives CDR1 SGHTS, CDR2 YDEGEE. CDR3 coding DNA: TGTGCGCTCAGGGGAGGGTGCTACGAGCAGTACTTC. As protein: CALRGGCYEQYF.

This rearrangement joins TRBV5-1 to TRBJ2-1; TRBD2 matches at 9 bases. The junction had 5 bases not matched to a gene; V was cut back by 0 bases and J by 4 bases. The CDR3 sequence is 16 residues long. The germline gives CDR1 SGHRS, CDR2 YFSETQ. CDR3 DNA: TGCGCCAGCAGCTTGGAGGCGGGAGGGATATACAATGAGCAGTTCTTC. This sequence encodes CASSLEAGGIYNEQFF.

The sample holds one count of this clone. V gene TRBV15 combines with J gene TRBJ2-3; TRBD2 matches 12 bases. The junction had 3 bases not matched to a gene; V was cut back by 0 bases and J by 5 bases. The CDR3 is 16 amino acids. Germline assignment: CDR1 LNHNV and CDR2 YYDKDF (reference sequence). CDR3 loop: CATSRDPGLAGDTQYF. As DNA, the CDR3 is TGTGCCACCAGCAGAGACCCGGGACTAGCGGGAGATACGCAGTATTTT.

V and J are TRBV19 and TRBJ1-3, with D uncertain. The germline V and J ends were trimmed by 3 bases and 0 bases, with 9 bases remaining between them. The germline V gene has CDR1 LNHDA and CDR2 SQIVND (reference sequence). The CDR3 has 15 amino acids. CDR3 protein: CASSIRHSSGNTIYF. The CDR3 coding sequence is TGTGCCAGTAGTATCCGTCACAGCTCTGGAAACACCATATATTTT.

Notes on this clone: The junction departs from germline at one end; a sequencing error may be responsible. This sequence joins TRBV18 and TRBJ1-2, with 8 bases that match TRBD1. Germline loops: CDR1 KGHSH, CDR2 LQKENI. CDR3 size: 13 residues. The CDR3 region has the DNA TGTGCCAGCTCACCACCGGGCAGGGGGCCTTTTCGCTTC. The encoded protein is CASSPPGRGPFRF.

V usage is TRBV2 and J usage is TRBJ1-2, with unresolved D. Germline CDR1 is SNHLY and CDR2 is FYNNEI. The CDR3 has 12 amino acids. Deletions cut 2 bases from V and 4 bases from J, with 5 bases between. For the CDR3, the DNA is TGTGCCAGCAGTGAAACTGCCTATGGCTACACCTTC. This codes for CASSETAYGYTF.

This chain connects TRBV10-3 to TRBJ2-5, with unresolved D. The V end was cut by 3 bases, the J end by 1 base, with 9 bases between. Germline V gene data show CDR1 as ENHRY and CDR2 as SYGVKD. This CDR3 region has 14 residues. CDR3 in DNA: TGTGCCATCAGTGATCCGCGGTTCCAAGAGACCCAGTACTTC. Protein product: CAISDPRFQETQYF.

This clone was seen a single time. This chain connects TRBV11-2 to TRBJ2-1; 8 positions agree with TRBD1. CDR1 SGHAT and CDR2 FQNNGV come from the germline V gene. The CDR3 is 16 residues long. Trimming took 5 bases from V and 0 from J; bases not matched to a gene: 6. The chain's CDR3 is CASSKDRGTSYNEQFF. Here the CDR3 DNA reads TGTGCCAGCAGCAAAGACAGGGGAACCTCCTACAATGAGCAGTTCTTC.

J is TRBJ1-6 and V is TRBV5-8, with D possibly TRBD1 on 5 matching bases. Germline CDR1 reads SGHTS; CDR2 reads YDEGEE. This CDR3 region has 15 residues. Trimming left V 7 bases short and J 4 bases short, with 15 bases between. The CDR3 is CASVGGGLYNSPLHF. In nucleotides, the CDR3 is TGTGCCAGCGTCGGGGGAGGCTTGTATAATTCACCCCTCCACTTT.

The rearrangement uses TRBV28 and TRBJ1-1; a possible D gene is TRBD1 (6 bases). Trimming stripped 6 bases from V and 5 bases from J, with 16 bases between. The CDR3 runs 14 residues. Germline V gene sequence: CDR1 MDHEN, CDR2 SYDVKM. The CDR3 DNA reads TGTGCCAGCAGAGACACAGGGAGAGGGACTGAAGCTTTCTTT. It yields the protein CASRDTGRGTEAFF.

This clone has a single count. The CDR3 is CASEEVGRGGEQYF. For the CDR3, the DNA is TGCGCCAGCGAAGAGGTGGGCAGGGGAGGCGAGCAGTACTTC. The chain recombines TRBV5-1 with TRBJ2-7; D may match TRBD1 or TRBD2 (6 bases each). The CDR3 covers 14 residues. CDR1 SGHRS and CDR2 YFSETQ come from the germline V gene. Deletions cut 7 bases from V and 6 bases from J, with 20 bases between.

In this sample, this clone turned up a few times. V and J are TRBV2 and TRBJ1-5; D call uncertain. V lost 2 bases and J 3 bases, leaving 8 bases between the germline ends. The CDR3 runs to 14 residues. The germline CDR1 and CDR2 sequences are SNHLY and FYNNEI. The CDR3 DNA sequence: TGTGCCAGCAGTGAAACAGTCCCCAATCAGCCCCAGCATTTT. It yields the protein CASSETVPNQPQHF.

The CDR3 nucleotides read TGTGCCACCAGTGACGGGCTAGCGGAGCTTTCCTACAATGAGCAGTTCTTC. This encodes CATSDGLAELSYNEQFF. V gene TRBV24-1 combines with J gene TRBJ2-1; 7 nucleotides match TRBD2. The trim removed 4 bases at V and 1 base at J, leaving 9 bases unmatched. CDR3 length equals 17 residues. CDR1 and CDR2 (germline): KGHDR, SFDVKD.

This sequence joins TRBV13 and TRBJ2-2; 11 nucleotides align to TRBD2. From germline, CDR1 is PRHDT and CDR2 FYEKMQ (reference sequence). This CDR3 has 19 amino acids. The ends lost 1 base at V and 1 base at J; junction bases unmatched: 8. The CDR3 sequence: CASSLAGTSGSQNTGELFF. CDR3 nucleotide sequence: TGTGCCAGCAGCTTAGCCGGGACTAGCGGAAGCCAGAACACCGGGGAGCTGTTTTTT. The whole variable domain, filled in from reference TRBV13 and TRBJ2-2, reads AAGVIQSPRHLIKEKRETATLKCYPIPRHDTVYWYQQGPGQDPQFLISFYEKMQSDKGSIPDRFSAQQFSDYHSELNMSSLELGDSALYFCASSLAGTSGSQNTGELFFGEGSRLTVL.

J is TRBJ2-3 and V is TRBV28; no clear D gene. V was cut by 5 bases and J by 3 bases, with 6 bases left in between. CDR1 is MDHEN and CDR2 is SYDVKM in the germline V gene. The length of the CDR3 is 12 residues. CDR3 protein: CASSALTDTQYF. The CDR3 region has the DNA TGTGCCAGCAGTGCGCTGACAGATACGCAGTATTTT.

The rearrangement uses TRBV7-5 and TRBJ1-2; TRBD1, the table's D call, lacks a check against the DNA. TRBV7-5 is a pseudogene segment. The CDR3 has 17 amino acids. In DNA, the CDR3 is TGTGTCAGAAGCTCTCACCCGGGCAGGGGGGCTGTATATGGCTACACCTTC. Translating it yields CVRSSHPGRGAVYGYTF.

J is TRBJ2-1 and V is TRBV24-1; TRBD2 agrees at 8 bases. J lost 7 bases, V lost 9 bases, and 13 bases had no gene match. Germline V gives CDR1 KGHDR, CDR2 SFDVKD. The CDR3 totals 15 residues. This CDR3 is CATGGYGRAGNEQFF. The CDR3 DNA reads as TGTGCCACCGGGGGGTACGGGAGGGCCGGGAATGAGCAGTTCTTC.

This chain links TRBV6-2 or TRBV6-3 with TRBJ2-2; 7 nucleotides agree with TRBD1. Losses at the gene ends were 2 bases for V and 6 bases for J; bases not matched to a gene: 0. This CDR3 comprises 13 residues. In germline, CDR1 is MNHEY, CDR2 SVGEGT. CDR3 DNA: TGTGCCAGCAGTTACCAGGGGGCCGGGGAGCTGTTTTTT. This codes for CASSYQGAGELFF.

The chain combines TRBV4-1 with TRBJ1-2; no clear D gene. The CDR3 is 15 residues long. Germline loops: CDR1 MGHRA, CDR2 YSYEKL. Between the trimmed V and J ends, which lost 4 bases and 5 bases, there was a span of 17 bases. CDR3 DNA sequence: TGCGCCAGCAGCCTCCCTTCACGTGGGTGGTATGGCTACACCTTC. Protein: CASSLPSRGWYGYTF.

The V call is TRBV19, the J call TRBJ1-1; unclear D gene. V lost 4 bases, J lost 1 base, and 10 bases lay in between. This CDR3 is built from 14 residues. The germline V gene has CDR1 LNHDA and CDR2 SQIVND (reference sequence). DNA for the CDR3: TGTGCCAGTAGTACGTTACCGGAGAACACTGAAGCTTTCTTT. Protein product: CASSTLPENTEAFF.

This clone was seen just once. The CDR3 sequence is CASSLLGQTYEQYF. The CDR3 DNA is TGTGCCAGCAGCCTCCTCGGGCAAACCTACGAGCAGTACTTC. The chain couples TRBV7-2 to TRBJ2-7; D remains ambiguous. CDR1 and CDR2 (germline): SGHTA, FQGNSA. The CDR3 is made up of 14 amino acids. Trimming pared 5 bases from V and 2 bases from J, leaving 13 bases between. Filled out from reference TRBV7-2 and TRBJ2-7, the complete variable domain reads GAGVSQSPSNKVTEKGKDVELRCDPISGHTALYWYRQSLGQGLEFLIYFQGNSAPDKSGLPSDRFSAERTGGSVSTLTIQRTQQEDSAVYLCASSLLGQTYEQYFGPGTRLTVT.

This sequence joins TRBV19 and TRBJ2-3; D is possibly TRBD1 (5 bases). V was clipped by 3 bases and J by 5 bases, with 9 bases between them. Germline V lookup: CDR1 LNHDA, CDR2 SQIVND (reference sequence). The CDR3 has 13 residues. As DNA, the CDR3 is TGTGCCAGTAGTATTGTAACAGGAGATACGCAGTATTTT. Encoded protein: CASSIVTGDTQYF.

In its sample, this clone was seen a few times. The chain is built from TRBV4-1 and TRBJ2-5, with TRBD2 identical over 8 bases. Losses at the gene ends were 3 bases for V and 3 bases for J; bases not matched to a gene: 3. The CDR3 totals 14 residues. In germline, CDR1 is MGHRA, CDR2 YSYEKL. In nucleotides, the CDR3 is TGCGCCAGCAGCCAGGGACTAGGCGAAGAGACCCAGTACTTC. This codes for CASSQGLGEETQYF.

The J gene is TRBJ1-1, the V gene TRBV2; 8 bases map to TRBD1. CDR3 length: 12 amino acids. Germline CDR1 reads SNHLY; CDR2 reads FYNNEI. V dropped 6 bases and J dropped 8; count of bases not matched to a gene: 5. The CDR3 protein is CASRIGQGEAFF. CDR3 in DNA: TGTGCCAGCAGAATCGGACAGGGAGAAGCTTTCTTT.

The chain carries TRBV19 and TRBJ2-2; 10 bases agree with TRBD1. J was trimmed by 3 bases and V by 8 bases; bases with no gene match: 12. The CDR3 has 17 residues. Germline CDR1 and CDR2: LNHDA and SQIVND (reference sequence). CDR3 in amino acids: CASSPLSGTGDTGELFF. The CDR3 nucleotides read TGTGCCAGTTCCCCCCTTAGTGGGACAGGGGACACCGGGGAGCTGTTTTTT.

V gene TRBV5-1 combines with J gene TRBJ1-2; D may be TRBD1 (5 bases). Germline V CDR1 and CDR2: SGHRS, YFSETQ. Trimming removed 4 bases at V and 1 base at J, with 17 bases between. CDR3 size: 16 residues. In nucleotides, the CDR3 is TGCGCCAGCAGCCTCAAAATGGGGGGATTTAACTATGGCTACACCTTC. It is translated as CASSLKMGGFNYGYTF.

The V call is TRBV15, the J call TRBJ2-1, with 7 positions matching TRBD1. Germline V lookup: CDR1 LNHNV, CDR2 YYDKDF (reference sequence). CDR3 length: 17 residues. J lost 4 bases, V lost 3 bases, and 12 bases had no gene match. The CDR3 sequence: CATSSRKWTGVYNEQFF. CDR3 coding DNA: TGTGCCACCAGCAGCCGGAAATGGACAGGTGTTTACAATGAGCAGTTCTTC.

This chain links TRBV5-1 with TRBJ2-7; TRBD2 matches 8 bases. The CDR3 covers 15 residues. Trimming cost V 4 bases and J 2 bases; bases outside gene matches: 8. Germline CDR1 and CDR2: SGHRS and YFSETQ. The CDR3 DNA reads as TGCGCCAGCAGCGTTGATCGGGAGGGCCCCTACGAGCAGTACTTC. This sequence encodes CASSVDREGPYEQYF. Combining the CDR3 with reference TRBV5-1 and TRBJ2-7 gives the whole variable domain KAGVTQTPRYLIKTRGQQVTLSCSPISGHRSVSWYQQTPGQGLQFLFEYFSETQRNKGNFPGRFSGRQFSNSRSEMNVSTLELGDSALYLCASSVDREGPYEQYFGPGTRLTVT.

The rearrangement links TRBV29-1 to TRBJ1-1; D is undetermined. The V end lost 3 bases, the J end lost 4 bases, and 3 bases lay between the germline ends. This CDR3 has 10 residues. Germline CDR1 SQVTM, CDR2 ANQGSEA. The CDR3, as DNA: TGCAGCGTTGAGCGCACTGAAGCTTTCTTT. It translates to CSVERTEAFF.

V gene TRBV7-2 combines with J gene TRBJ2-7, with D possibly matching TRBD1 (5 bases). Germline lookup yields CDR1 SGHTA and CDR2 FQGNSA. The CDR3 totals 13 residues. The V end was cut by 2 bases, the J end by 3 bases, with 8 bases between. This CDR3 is CASSLTGYYEQYF. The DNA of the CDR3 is TGTGCCAGCAGCTTAACAGGATACTACGAGCAGTACTTC.